Presented here are 9 T cell receptor beta chains from one specimen sequenced in a study of cytomegalovirus exposure and HLA in healthy donors (dated 2017 in TCRdb). Libraries were made using the immunoSEQ multiplex PCR assay. TCRdb re-hosts the immuneACCESS table, in-frame sequences only. Its copies lack some clones; in the studies checked, an unresolved V gene accounts for under half of them, and the cause for the rest is not known. The sample profile shows 95,000 to 150,000 clones; roughly 90% of them were found once. The ten top clones hold about 6% of the sample. The specimen sequenced was PBMCs. These receptor sequences come from a woman under 30 in good health and CMV-seropositive.

The V call is TRBV7-2, the J call TRBJ1-2; D unclear. This CDR3 spans 14 amino acids. Trimming removed 5 bases from V and 1 base from J, with 11 bases in between. In germline, CDR1 is SGHTA, CDR2 FQGNSA. This chain's CDR3 is CASSPLGNNYGYTF. The CDR3 DNA follows: TGTGCCAGCAGCCCCCTAGGCAATAACTATGGCTACACCTTC.

J is TRBJ1-5 and V is TRBV6-5; D gene unclear. CDR3 length: 14 residues. Trimming removed 3 bases from V and 2 bases from J, with 8 bases in between. Per the germline V gene, CDR1 is MNHEY and CDR2 is SVGAGI. CDR3 nucleotides: TGTGCCAGCAGTTATAGCAGCGGCAATCAGCCCCAGCATTTT. This encodes CASSYSSGNQPQHF.

The chain links TRBV4-2 to TRBJ2-3; 9 positions agree with TRBD1. CDR3 length: 16 residues. J was trimmed by 4 bases and V by 3 bases; bases with no gene match: 8. The germline CDR1 and CDR2 sequences are LGHNA and YNFKEQ. CDR3 coding DNA: TGTGCCAGCAGCCAGGGACAGGGTGGGAAGGCAGATACGCAGTATTTT. Its protein product is CASSQGQGGKADTQYF.

The CDR3 here is CATTLSAGARGLQPQHF. The CDR3 DNA follows: TGTGCCACTACGTTATCGGCGGGGGCGCGGGGGCTTCAGCCCCAGCATTTT. V gene TRBV19 combines with J gene TRBJ1-5; the D gene is possibly TRBD1 (6 bases). The CDR3 is made up of 17 amino acids. The germline V gene encodes CDR1 LNHDA and CDR2 SQIVND (reference sequence). Trimming stripped 10 bases from V and 6 bases from J, with 28 bases between.

The J gene is TRBJ1-1, the V gene TRBV13; D is unclear. V was clipped by 6 bases and J by 1 base, with 15 bases between them. This CDR3 is 15 amino acids long. In germline, CDR1 is PRHDT, CDR2 FYEKMQ (reference sequence). The CDR3 loop is CASSLGPQANTEAFF. CDR3 nucleotide sequence: TGTGCCAGCAGTCTTGGTCCTCAAGCGAACACTGAAGCTTTCTTT.

The CDR3 here is CASSLAAVMNTEAFF. DNA for the CDR3: TGTGCCAGCAGCTTAGCGGCGGTTATGAACACTGAAGCTTTCTTT. The chain links TRBV7-9 to TRBJ1-1; unclear D gene. Trimming stripped 0 bases from V and 0 bases from J, with 8 bases between. The germline CDR1 and CDR2 sequences are SEHNR and FQNEAQ (reference sequence). The CDR3 length is 15 residues.

The rearrangement joins TRBV5-1 to TRBJ1-1, with TRBD1 matching over 9 bases. The ends lost 5 bases at V and 1 base at J; junction bases unmatched: 6. This CDR3 has 15 amino acids. CDR1 is SGHRS, CDR2 YFSETQ, per germline. The CDR3 is CASRFPGQGNTEAFF. CDR3 DNA: TGCGCCAGCAGATTTCCGGGACAGGGGAACACTGAAGCTTTCTTT.

The V and J genes are TRBV28 and TRBJ1-1; tentatively, D is TRBD1 (6 bases). Deletions cut 0 bases from V and 6 bases from J, with 8 bases between. The CDR3 runs to 13 residues. Germline assignment: CDR1 MDHEN and CDR2 SYDVKM. The CDR3 reads CASSLWDRPEAFF. In nucleotides, the CDR3 is TGTGCCAGCAGTTTATGGGACAGACCTGAAGCTTTCTTT.

The J gene is TRBJ1-1, the V gene TRBV5-6; 10 bases map to TRBD1. V was clipped by 2 bases and J by 4 bases; unmatched bases: 5. This CDR3 has 15 residues. Per the germline V gene, CDR1 is SGHDT and CDR2 is YYEEEE. CDR3 loop: CASSFDRGLGTEAFF. As DNA, the CDR3 is TGTGCCAGCAGCTTTGACAGGGGGCTCGGCACTGAAGCTTTCTTT.